The clone carrying this T cell receptor beta chain appeared once. Its antigen is unknown. This record belongs to a study of cytomegalovirus exposure and HLA in healthy donors. The study, taken as a whole, reports: Indistinguishable V segments such as TRBV6-2 and TRBV6-3 were excluded. In a later analysis, a genetic analysis reported fewer productive-TCR N-insertions in an Asian-associated ancestry cluster than the cohort average. Serostatus for CMV was the only available immune exposure information. Within an earlier analysis, most TCR beta V segments proved productive either about 90% or about 30% of the time.

V was clipped by 0 bases and J by 1 base, with 11 bases between them. The CDR3 contains 16 residues. The germline V gene has CDR1 MNHEY and CDR2 SMNVEV (reference sequence). The PCR was carried out with 60 Vbeta primers and 13 Jbeta primers. Sequencing was performed with immunoSEQ multiplex PCR; in TCRdb, only in-frame clones are kept and a portion is missing. The data show about 160,000 clones, over 80% seen once. The TCR comes from a girl under 18 in good health and CMV-seropositive. Sequences were obtained from PBMCs. The genes are TRBV27 and TRBJ2-3; D is possibly TRBD2 (6 bases). As DNA, the CDR3 is TGTGCCAGCAGTTTATCGCCTAGCGTACGCACAGATACGCAGTATTTT. Protein: CASSLSPSVRTDTQYF.